This T cell receptor (beta chain) was sequenced during a study of blood T cell repertoires in COVID-19. Sequenced by immunoSEQ multiplex PCR; TCRdb stores in-frame clones only, minus some. The repertoire consists of 360,000 or so clones, with approximately 90% occurring once and the leading ten covering about 3.9%. The V gene's germline CDR1 is MGHRA and CDR2 YSYEKL. V lost 6 bases and J 7 bases, leaving 18 bases between the germline ends. This CDR3 has 15 residues. The V call is TRBV4-1, the J call TRBJ1-4; a possible D gene is TRBD1 (5 bases). The sample was peripheral blood. This receptor was identified in a woman aged 55 to 70 with COVID-19, enrolled during active disease. CDR3 nucleotides: TGCGCCAGCAGTGGGCCCGGGGGACGGGCTGAAAAACTGTTTTTT. Amino acid sequence: CASSGPGGRAEKLFF.